This TCR beta chain was identified during a study of T cells in Graves' hyperthyroidism and ophthalmopathy. RNA transcripts provided the source from which TCR beta CDR3 regions were amplified. When the TCR CDR3 underwent first-round RT-PCR, the HTBI primer set was used. TCRdb reprocessed the multiplex PCR reads with MiXCR, giving one entry per CDR3 protein. The sample carries around 620,000 distinct CDR3 sequences, around 46% recorded once. This clonotype was detected ten times or more. The CDR3 is made up of 12 amino acids. With V trimmed by 10 bases and J by 5 bases, 3 bases remained unmatched. Looked up from germline, CDR1 is MDHEN and CDR2 is SYDVKM.

Sequenced: peripheral blood or thyroid tissue (not recorded which). This clonotype originated in an adult woman with Graves' disease, either hyperthyroidism or ophthalmopathy (not recorded which). The V gene is TRBV28, the J gene TRBJ1-5; TRBD1 aligns across 9 bases. Here the CDR3 reads CATWDRDQPQHF. CDR3 DNA: TGTGCCACTTGGGACAGGGATCAGCCCCAGCATTTT. The whole variable domain, remainder taken from reference TRBV28 and TRBJ1-5, is DVKVTQSSRYLVKRTGEKVFLECVQDMDHENMFWYRQDPGLGLRLIYFSYDVKMKEKGDIPEGYSVSREKKERFSLILESASTNQTSMYLCATWDRDQPQHFGDGTRLSIL.